This T cell receptor beta chain was sequenced during a study of human T cells and chemical hapten exposure. The wider study: The upper back received 0.01% DPC by patch testing, with results read at 6 days. Yields of TCR per sample differed, chiefly owing to small differences in pooled library volume. General study points: The number of TCRs over 1 in 1000 frequency stayed unchanged after DPC. Controls formed significantly fewer large CDR3 similarity clusters than expanded TCRs did.

A note on this clonotype: The antigen remains undetermined.

In germline, CDR1 is SGHRS, CDR2 YFSETQ. Germline trimming cut 3 bases from V and 0 bases from J; bases unmatched to any gene: 8. The CDR3 length is 16 residues. Time point meaning: pre-sensitization, week 0. Documented treatment: therapeutic diphenylcyclopropenone sensitization with weekly scalp DPC. From the RACE reads, TCRdb called clonotypes with MiXCR, one entry per CDR3 protein. Of under 110,000 distinct CDR3 sequences listed, around 12% were seen once; the top ten hold roughly 1.5%. The rearrangement joins TRBV5-1 to TRBJ2-7; TRBD1 agrees at 8 bases. The material was whole blood, obtained in connection with sensitization to the hapten diphenylcyclopropenone (DPC). The TCR comes from a woman aged 45-65 years with alopecia areata. Some clones in this sample may be carry-over from other donors' samples. The CDR3 DNA reads as TGCGCCAGCAGCTCGTCTACAGGGGGGCTCTCCTACGAGCAGTACTTC. Translation: CASSSSTGGLSYEQYF.